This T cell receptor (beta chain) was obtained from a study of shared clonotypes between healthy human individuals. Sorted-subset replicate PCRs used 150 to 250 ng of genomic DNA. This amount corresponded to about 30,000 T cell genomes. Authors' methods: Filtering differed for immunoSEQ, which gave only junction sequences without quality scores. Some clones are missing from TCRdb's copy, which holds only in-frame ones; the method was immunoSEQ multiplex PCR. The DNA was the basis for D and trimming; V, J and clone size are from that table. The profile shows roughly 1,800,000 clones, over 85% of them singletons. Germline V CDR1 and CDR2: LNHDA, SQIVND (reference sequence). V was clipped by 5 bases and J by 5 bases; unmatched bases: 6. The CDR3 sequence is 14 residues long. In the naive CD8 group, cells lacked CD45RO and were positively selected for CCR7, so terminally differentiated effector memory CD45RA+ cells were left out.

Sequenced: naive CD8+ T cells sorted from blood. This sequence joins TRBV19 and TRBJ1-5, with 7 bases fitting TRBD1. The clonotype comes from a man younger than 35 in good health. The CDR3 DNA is TGTGCCAGTAGTGGGGACAGCCTCTATCAGCCCCAGCATTTT. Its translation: CASSGDSLYQPQHF. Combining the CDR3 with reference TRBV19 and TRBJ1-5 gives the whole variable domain DGGITQSPKYLFRKEGQNVTLSCEQNLNHDAMYWYRQDPGQGLRLIYYSQIVNDFQKGDIAEGYSVSREKKESFPLTVTSAQKNPTAFYLCASSGDSLYQPQHFGDGTRLSIL.